The entry below gives a single TCR beta chain sequence along with its context. Its antigen is unidentified. The record originates from a study of spatial heterogeneity in lung cancer. Germline V gene lookup returns CDR1 MNHEY and CDR2 SVGEGT. This CDR3 contains 14 residues. The trim removed 5 bases at V and 5 bases at J, leaving 7 bases unmatched. Study-level results: Expanded TCRs that were ubiquitous or regional had counts tracking ubiquitous and regional nonsynonymous mutations, respectively. Intratumoral expanded alpha and beta TCR counts were found to track tumor mutation counts.

Time point of the sample: sample taken at primary tumor resection. Each TCR cDNA molecule bore a unique molecular identifier. TCRdb used MiXCR to reprocess the 5' RACE reads, holding one entry per CDR3 protein. This sample has about 5,200 distinct CDR3 sequences; 12% occur once, and the top ten carry roughly half. This receptor was identified in a male donor with early-stage non-small cell lung cancer. Sequences were derived from lung tumor tissue, sampled at surgery. V is TRBV6-2 or TRBV6-3 and J is TRBJ2-3; 7 bases align to TRBD1. CDR3 sequence (DNA): TGTGCCAGCAGTCCACAGGGGTCGGGAGATACGCAGTATTTT. It encodes CASSPQGSGDTQYF.